This passage covers 21 T cell receptor beta chains from one sample sequenced in a study of T cell clonality in common variable immunodeficiency (dated by TCRdb to the mid-2010s). The library came from the immunoSEQ multiplex PCR assay. Sourced from immuneACCESS, this table was stored by TCRdb with only in-frame sequences that have V and J called. A share of the clones is absent; for the studies checked, an unresolved V gene accounts for under half, and the remainder has no known explanation. This sample was tabulated with roughly 34,000 clones, among which there are no singletons. The ten largest account for roughly 3% of the sample. Sequencing was done on a sample of peripheral blood mononuclear cells. The receptor source for this set is a person aged 18-70 years in good health.

This clone was seen at least ten times. The sequenced fragment ends 3 residues before the CDR3 boundary, so the rest is inferred from the germline J gene. The chain has TRBV5-1 and TRBJ2-6; D not resolved. The CDR3 totals 15 residues. Germline CDR1 reads SGHRS; CDR2 reads YFSETQ. V was pared by 4 bases and J by 0 bases, with 8 bases between. The CDR3 here is CASSNPGSGANVLTF. The sequenced part of the CDR3 DNA is TGCGCCAGCAGCAATCCAGGCTCTGGGGCCAACGTC.

This clone was observed many times. The read is 3 residues too short to cover the CDR3 end, so that end is filled in from the germline J gene. The V call is TRBV7-8, the J call TRBJ1-1; D is possibly TRBD1 (5 bases). V lost 1 base and J lost 5, with 8 bases in between. CDR1 and CDR2 from the germline V gene are SGHVS and FQNEAQ. CDR3 size: 13 residues. CDR3 DNA (partial): TGTGCCAGCAGCTTAGAGACAGTAACTGAA. It encodes CASSLETVTE. The whole CDR3 protein reads CASSLETVTEAFF.

Of note for this clone: The read comes to an end 3 residues before the CDR3 does, leaving the germline J gene to fill in the end. The chain uses TRBV18 and TRBJ1-1, with a tentative D call TRBD1 (5 bases). The CDR3 has 13 amino acids. The V and J ends lost 5 bases and 1 base respectively, with 8 bases between them. Germline CDR1 is KGHSH and CDR2 is LQKENI. The covered CDR3 bases are TGTGCCAGCTCAATGGGGGGGAACACTGAA. Translating gives CASSMGGNTE. The whole CDR3 is CASSMGGNTEAFF. The variable domain in full, completed from reference TRBV18 and TRBJ1-1, reads NAGVMQNPRHLVRRRGQEARLRCSPMKGHSHVYWYRQLPEEGLKFMVYLQKENIIDESGMPKERFSAEFPKEGPSILRIQQVVRGDSAAYFCASSMGGNTEAFFGQGTRLTVV.

This clone was recorded at least ten times. The CDR3 bases that were read are TGTGCCAGCTCACCACGTCTAGCGGACACCTACAATGAG. The encoded protein is CASSPRLADTYNE. In full, the CDR3 is CASSPRLADTYNEQFF. V is TRBV18 and J is TRBJ2-1; 7 positions agree with TRBD2. The read stops 3 residues short of the end of the CDR3; the missing end is completed from the germline J gene. This CDR3 has 16 amino acids. The ends lost 1 base at V and 2 bases at J; junction bases unmatched: 5. Germline assignment: CDR1 KGHSH and CDR2 LQKENI.

This clone was seen many times. Read data end 3 residues before the CDR3 end; the end is taken from the germline J gene. This chain uses TRBV12-5 with TRBJ2-3, with TRBD1 identical over 11 bases. The CDR3 runs 15 residues. Losses at the gene ends were 3 bases for V and 3 bases for J; bases not matched to a gene: 2. Germline V gene sequence: CDR1 LGHNT, CDR2 FRNRAP. This CDR3 is CASGFGQGATDTQYF. The CDR3 bases that were read are TGTGCTAGTGGTTTCGGACAGGGGGCGACAGATACG.

This clone was observed many times. The read ends 3 residues before the CDR3 terminus; that terminus is restored from the germline J gene. The V call is TRBV30, the J call TRBJ1-2, with D possibly being TRBD1 (5 bases). Germline V gives CDR1 GTSNPN, CDR2 SVGIG (reference sequence). CDR3 length equals 14 residues. The CDR3 DNA, read in part, is TGTGCCTGGAGTACAGCAGGGTTTCAGCTCGGC. It specifies CAWSTAGFQLG. The full CDR3 is CAWSTAGFQLGYTF.

This clone was observed many times. From the germline J gene comes the end of the CDR3, since the read stops 3 residues before it. The gene calls are TRBV7-9 and TRBJ1-5; D unclear. The CDR3 loop spans 13 amino acids. In germline, CDR1 is SEHNR, CDR2 FQNEAQ (reference sequence). The V end lost 5 bases, the J end lost 5 bases, and 10 bases lay between the germline ends. CDR3 sequence reads: CASSTEGDQPQHF. Partial CDR3 DNA: TGTGCCAGCAGCACTGAGGGTGATCAGCCC.

This clone was seen more than once but under ten times. The read comes to an end 3 residues before the CDR3 does, leaving the germline J gene to fill in the end. The rearrangement uses TRBV5-6 and TRBJ1-5; D is possibly TRBD1 (5 bases). CDR3 length: 15 amino acids. The germline V gene encodes CDR1 SGHDT and CDR2 YYEEEE. V shed 0 bases and J shed 3 bases, with 10 bases lying between them. The part of the CDR3 DNA that was read is TGTGCCAGCAGCTTGGGGGGCACAGTCAATCAGCCC. Protein sequence: CASSLGGTVNQP. The CDR3 as a whole reads CASSLGGTVNQPQHF.

This clone was observed at least ten times. The CDR3 goes on 3 residues after the read ends, and that part is filled in from the germline J gene. V and J are TRBV20-1 and TRBJ2-2, with TRBD2 identical over 12 bases. CDR3 length: 16 residues. V lost 3 bases, J lost 6 bases, and 8 bases stayed unmatched. Germline values: CDR1 DFQATT, CDR2 SNEGSKA (reference sequence). The part of the CDR3 DNA that was read is TGCAGTGCTAGCATACCACTAGCGGGAGGCCCCGGGGAG. Amino acids: CSASIPLAGGPGE. The entire CDR3 reads CSASIPLAGGPGELFF.

This clone was picked up many times. The read comes to an end 3 residues before the CDR3 does, leaving the germline J gene to fill in the end. The chain has TRBV5-4 and TRBJ2-5; 12 positions match TRBD2. CDR3 length equals 15 residues. With V trimmed by 5 bases and J by 5 bases, 7 bases remained unmatched. Germline CDR1 SGHNT, CDR2 YYREEE (reference sequence). The CDR3 is CASSDPSGRGETQYF. Partial CDR3 DNA: TGTGCCAGCAGTGACCCTAGCGGGAGGGGGGAGACC.

This clone occurred many times. The CDR3 goes on 3 residues after the read ends, and that part is filled in from the germline J gene. The rearrangement links TRBV14 to TRBJ1-2, with D hard to call. Germline assignment: CDR1 SGHDN and CDR2 FVKESK. V shed 0 bases and J shed 4 bases, with 9 bases lying between them. This CDR3 has 14 residues. CDR3 loop: CASSQERGFYGYTF. The sequenced part of the CDR3 DNA is TGTGCCAGCAGCCAAGAGCGAGGGTTCTATGGC.

This clone was counted ten times or more. The DNA ends 3 residues before the CDR3 does, and the rest of the CDR3 is filled in from the germline J gene. The chain recombines TRBV19 with TRBJ1-2; TRBD1 matches 7 bases. CDR3 length equals 14 residues. Germline values: CDR1 LNHDA, CDR2 SQIVND (reference sequence). J gave up 4 bases and V 10 bases, and 12 bases lay outside the gene matches. The part of the CDR3 DNA that was read is TGTGCCACTACACCCCAGGGGGGCCCCTATGGC. This translates into CATTPQGGPYG. The complete CDR3 sequence is CATTPQGGPYGYTF.

This clone was detected ten times or more. From the germline J gene comes the end of the CDR3, since the read stops 3 residues before it. V gene TRBV19 combines with J gene TRBJ2-5; 12 nucleotides align to TRBD1. V shed 4 bases and J 5 bases; nucleotides not matched to a gene: 5. Germline CDR1 LNHDA, CDR2 SQIVND (reference sequence). This CDR3 has 15 amino acids. CDR3 loop: CASSTGTGGTETQYF. CDR3 DNA, as far as it was read: TGTGCCAGTAGTACTGGGACAGGGGGCACGGAGACC.

The sample holds many counts of this clone. The read is 3 residues too short to cover the CDR3 end, so that end is filled in from the germline J gene. The V and J genes are TRBV5-4 and TRBJ2-1; D ambiguous. This CDR3 contains 12 residues. From germline, CDR1 is SGHNT and CDR2 YYREEE (reference sequence). Trimming removed 2 bases from V and 6 bases from J, with 6 bases in between. This CDR3 reads CASSFSSNEQFF. The sequenced CDR3 bases are TGTGCCAGCAGCTTCTCTAGCAATGAG.

About this clone itself: Sequencing ends 3 residues short of the CDR3 end; the germline J gene provides the rest. Other DNA sequences within the sample encode an identical CDR3. The rearrangement links TRBV10-3 to TRBJ2-7; D assignment may be TRBD1 or TRBD2 (5 bases each). Per germline, CDR1 ENHRY and CDR2 SYGVKD. Trimming took off 2 bases at V and 5 bases at J, with 7 bases between the two ends. The CDR3 contains 12 residues. CDR3: CAISERGDEQYF. Partial CDR3 DNA: TGTGCCATCAGTGAGAGGGGAGACGAG.

There are many counts of this clone. The read stops 3 residues short of the end of the CDR3; the missing end is completed from the germline J gene. J is TRBJ2-3 and V is TRBV20-1; D is perhaps TRBD1 or TRBD2 (6 bases each). V lost 1 base and J lost 3, with 17 bases in between. CDR1 is DFQATT, CDR2 SNEGSKA, per germline (reference sequence). The CDR3 covers 16 residues. The CDR3: CSARGNRAGGTDTQYF. The covered CDR3 bases are TGCAGTGCTAGAGGGAACAGGGCCGGAGGGACAGATACG.

This clone was counted at least ten times. This specimen includes other DNA sequences encoding the same CDR3. CDR3 sequence reads: CASSDSSGSYNEQFF. The part of the CDR3 DNA that was read is TGTGCCAGCAGTGACTCTAGCGGGAGCTACAATGAG. The genes are TRBV6-4 and TRBJ2-1; TRBD2 aligns across 9 bases. Read sequence stops 3 residues before the CDR3 end, and the germline J gene provides the missing end. The CDR3 covers 15 residues. V lost 0 bases, J lost 3 bases, and 0 bases stayed unmatched. Looked up from germline, CDR1 is MRHNA and CDR2 is SNTAGT.

The sample holds many counts of this clone. The read ends 3 residues before the CDR3 terminus; that terminus is restored from the germline J gene. J is TRBJ2-1 and V is TRBV20-1; 9 bases fit TRBD2. The CDR3 is 16 amino acids. With V trimmed by 3 bases and J by 7 bases, 13 bases remained unmatched. In germline, CDR1 is DFQATT, CDR2 SNEGSKA (reference sequence). The CDR3 sequence: CSASYGGRALGNEQFF. The CDR3 bases that were read are TGCAGTGCTAGTTACGGCGGGAGGGCCTTAGGGAATGAG.

This clone was counted many times. The sequenced fragment ends 3 residues before the CDR3 boundary, so the rest is inferred from the germline J gene. The J gene is TRBJ1-4, the V gene TRBV7-9; no reliable D call. This CDR3 has 14 residues. The germline gives CDR1 SEHNR, CDR2 FQNEAQ (reference sequence). Trimming shortened V by 3 bases and J by 8 bases, and 13 bases separated the two germline ends. CDR3 region: CASSLSRIGEKLFF. The CDR3 bases that were read are TGTGCCAGCAGCTTGTCCAGGATAGGGGAAAAA.

A few counts support this clone. The read finishes 3 residues shy of the CDR3 end, and the germline J gene is used to complete it. The chain is built from TRBV6-2 or TRBV6-3 and TRBJ1-2; D ambiguous. Germline CDR1 reads MNHEY; CDR2 reads SVGEGT. The CDR3 sequence is 14 residues long. The CDR3 here is CASRLAGEYNDYTF. The sequenced CDR3 bases are TGTGCCAGCAGACTAGCGGGAGAGTACAATGAC.

This clone has a count of ten or more. A read error may account for a junction end that differs from germline. The sequence runs out 3 residues before the end of the CDR3; the remainder is reconstructed from the germline J gene. The gene calls are TRBV20-1 and TRBJ2-3, with 8 bases that match TRBD2. CDR1 DFQATT and CDR2 SNEGSKA come from the germline V gene (reference sequence). CDR3 length: 14 amino acids. The CDR3 DNA, read in part, is TGCAGTGCGAGAGGACTAGCTGCCACAGATACG. This sequence encodes CSARGLAATDT. The whole CDR3 reads CSARGLAATDTQYF.